One and the same sample provided the 24 T cell receptor beta chains below, sequenced in a study of identical twins. A single record per CDR3 protein comes from TCRdb applying MiXCR to the 5' RACE reads. The sample lists nearly 650,000 distinct CDR3 sequences, just over 7% seen once, with around 1.6% in the top ten. These same records also appear under a second study, on yellow fever vaccine responses in identical twins.

Specimen: PBMCs. The receptors were gathered from a woman between 18 and 30 years old in good health.

This chain connects TRBV5-1 to TRBJ2-5, with D perhaps TRBD2 (5 bases). The CDR3 extends over 18 amino acids. Germline lookup yields CDR1 SGHRS and CDR2 YFSETQ. The V gene lost 0 bases and the J gene lost 0 bases, with 18 bases spanning the gap. The CDR3 DNA is TGCGCCAGCAGCTTGGGGTTCCCTAAGGAGGAGTACCAAGAGACCCAGTACTTC. It is translated as CASSLGFPKEEYQETQYF.

This clonotype was picked up many times. The chain has TRBV5-1 and TRBJ2-2, with D possibly being TRBD2 (6 bases). This CDR3 has 15 amino acids. V lost 5 bases, J lost 3 bases, and 14 bases lay in between. The V gene's germline CDR1 is SGHRS and CDR2 YFSETQ. The CDR3 region is CASRSLSGHTGELFF. The CDR3 DNA reads as TGCGCCAGCAGGTCCTTGAGCGGGCACACCGGGGAGCTGTTTTTT. Full variable domain (outside the CDR3, taken from reference TRBV5-1 and TRBJ2-2): KAGVTQTPRYLIKTRGQQVTLSCSPISGHRSVSWYQQTPGQGLQFLFEYFSETQRNKGNFPGRFSGRQFSNSRSEMNVSTLELGDSALYLCASRSLSGHTGELFFGEGSRLTVL.

This clonotype was counted only a few times. V gene TRBV7-9 combines with J gene TRBJ2-1; possibly TRBD1 or TRBD2 for D (5 bases each). Trimming cost V 5 bases and J 6 bases, with 17 bases left between them. The V gene's germline CDR1 is SEHNR and CDR2 FQNEAQ (reference sequence). The CDR3 is 15 residues long. The CDR3 nucleotides read TGTGCCAGCAGCCCGGGACGGGGAAAGGGCAATGAGCAGTTCTTC. Its translation is CASSPGRGKGNEQFF.

This clonotype came up a few times. The chain couples TRBV25-1 to TRBJ2-5; D gene ambiguous. The V gene lost 3 bases and the J gene lost 3 bases, with 11 bases spanning the gap. The germline CDR1 and CDR2 sequences are MGHDK and SYGVNS. This CDR3 contains 14 residues. CDR3 sequence: CASSDITRKETQYF. DNA of the CDR3: TGTGCCAGCAGTGATATCACTCGGAAAGAGACCCAGTACTTC. Based on the CDR3 plus reference TRBV25-1 and TRBJ2-5, the full variable domain is EADIYQTPRYLVIGTGKKITLECSQTMGHDKMYWYQQDPGMELHLIHYSYGVNSTEKGDLSSESTVSRIRTEHFPLTLESARPSHTSQYLCASSDITRKETQYFGPGTRLLVL.

The chain uses TRBV7-9 and TRBJ2-5, with TRBD2 as a possible D gene (6 bases). Germline CDR1 and CDR2: SEHNR and FQNEAQ (reference sequence). This CDR3 contains 14 residues. V shed 11 bases and J shed 2 bases, with 18 bases lying between them. CDR3 sequence reads: CAGTEGILQETQYF. The CDR3 DNA reads as TGTGCCGGAACGGAGGGCATTCTACAAGAGACCCAGTACTTC.

This clonotype came up many times. The chain links TRBV27 to TRBJ2-1; D unresolved. The CDR3 totals 13 residues. Germline loops: CDR1 MNHEY, CDR2 SMNVEV (reference sequence). Trimming shortened V by 6 bases and J by 5 bases, and 11 bases separated the two germline ends. CDR3 DNA: TGTGCCAGCAGCGCCGGGCTAGACAATGAGCAGTTCTTC. Its translation is CASSAGLDNEQFF.

There are many counts of this clonotype. This chain uses TRBV12-3 or TRBV12-4 with TRBJ2-7; the match to TRBD2 covers 14 bases. This CDR3 spans 14 amino acids. Germline trimming cut 5 bases from V and 6 bases from J; bases unmatched to any gene: 3. This CDR3 reads CASSPGLAGAEQYF. In DNA, the CDR3 is TGTGCCAGCAGTCCGGGACTAGCGGGAGCCGAGCAGTACTTC.

The rearrangement uses TRBV6-5 and TRBJ2-7; a weak D match, TRBD2 (5 bases). This CDR3 has 14 amino acids. V lost 5 bases and J lost 0, with 11 bases in between. Germline V gives CDR1 MNHEY, CDR2 SVGAGI. As DNA, the CDR3 is TGTGCCAGCAGTAACGGACTGTACTCCTACGAGCAGTACGTC. Translated: CASSNGLYSYEQYV.

The sample holds a few counts of this clonotype. The chain uses TRBV20-1 and TRBJ2-5; TRBD2 agrees at 9 bases. The ends lost 4 bases at V and 7 bases at J; junction bases unmatched: 10. This CDR3 is 14 amino acids long. Germline V gene sequence: CDR1 DFQATT, CDR2 SNEGSKA (reference sequence). This chain's CDR3 is CSATLAGVEGTQYF. The CDR3 DNA reads as TGCAGTGCTACATTAGCGGGGGTTGAGGGGACCCAGTACTTC.

The chain uses TRBV4-2 and TRBJ2-1, with a weak D call TRBD2 (6 bases). The CDR3 runs to 16 residues. V was clipped by 8 bases and J by 8 bases, with 25 bases between them. Germline-derived CDR1 and CDR2 are LGHNA and YNFKEQ. The CDR3 DNA sequence: TGTGCCAGCTCCGGCCGACAAGGCCCGACGGGAGATGAGCAGTTCTTC. The encoded protein is CASSGRQGPTGDEQFF.

Many counts were recorded for this clonotype. This chain links TRBV9 with TRBJ1-2; a possible D gene is TRBD1 (5 bases). Germline CDR1 reads SGDLS; CDR2 reads YYNGEE. V lost 0 bases and J lost 3, with 12 bases in between. There are 15 residues in the CDR3. Written as DNA, the CDR3 is TGTGCCAGCAGCGTAGGTGGCAGGGAGGACTATGGCTACACCTTC. Protein sequence: CASSVGGREDYGYTF.

The table lists this clonotype with many counts. The gene calls are TRBV5-1 and TRBJ1-1; no reliable D call. The CDR3 is 17 residues long. Germline loops: CDR1 SGHRS, CDR2 YFSETQ. Between the trimmed V and J ends, which lost 3 bases and 1 base, there was a span of 19 bases. The CDR3 loop is CASSYGSGVAGNTEAFF. DNA for the CDR3: TGCGCCAGCAGCTACGGGTCTGGGGTGGCAGGGAACACTGAAGCTTTCTTT.

This clonotype was counted at least ten times. J is TRBJ1-5 and V is TRBV7-8, with TRBD1 matching over 7 bases. CDR1 is SGHVS and CDR2 is FQNEAQ in the germline V gene. This CDR3 contains 18 residues. The ends lost 4 bases at V and 2 bases at J; junction bases unmatched: 14. This CDR3 is CASSSGQFGSGGNQPQHF. CDR3 sequence (DNA): TGTGCCAGCAGCTCGGGACAGTTCGGTTCCGGCGGCAATCAGCCCCAGCATTTT.

This clonotype came up many times. The chain uses TRBV6-1 and TRBJ1-6; 8 bases align to TRBD1. With 7 bases clipped from V and 7 bases from J, the junction kept 9 bases outside the gene matches. The CDR3 consists of 15 residues. The germline gives CDR1 MNHNS, CDR2 SASEGT. This CDR3 reads CASTNDRGGNSPLHF. Written as DNA, the CDR3 is TGTGCCAGCACCAACGACAGGGGTGGCAATTCACCCCTCCACTTT.

This clonotype occurred many times. The V call is TRBV18, the J call TRBJ2-7; D is undetermined. CDR1 KGHSH and CDR2 LQKENI come from the germline V gene. V lost 3 bases to trimming and J lost 4 bases, with 4 bases between them. The CDR3 totals 11 residues. CDR3 coding DNA: TGTGCCAGCTCACCCCAGTACGAGCAGTACTTC. Its translation: CASSPQYEQYF.

Concerning this clonotype itself: The germline gene is not matched at one end of the junction; a read error may be the cause. The rearrangement uses TRBV12-3 or TRBV12-4 and TRBJ2-7, with 10 nucleotides matching TRBD2. This CDR3 is built from 12 residues. CDR3 DNA: TGTGCCAGCAGTCGATTACTAGCGGGACTTTCCTTC. Its protein is CASSRLLAGLSF.

The sample holds many counts of this clonotype. The CDR3 DNA reads as TGTGCCAGCAGTCCCACCCTCCCCATCTACAATGAGCAGTTCTTC. Protein sequence: CASSPTLPIYNEQFF. This chain uses TRBV27 with TRBJ2-1, with D unclear. Germline-derived CDR1 and CDR2 are MNHEY and SMNVEV (reference sequence). V was shortened by 5 bases and J by 3 bases, with 14 bases between the two germline ends. The CDR3 totals 15 residues.

This clonotype was seen repeatedly, ten times or more. The V gene is TRBV15, the J gene TRBJ2-1; D may match TRBD1 or TRBD2 (5 bases each). The CDR3 has 15 residues. Germline V lookup: CDR1 LNHNV, CDR2 YYDKDF (reference sequence). V gave up 3 bases and J gave up 0 bases, with 9 bases separating them. CDR3 in amino acids: CATSSGGYSYNEQFF. The CDR3 nucleotides read TGTGCCACCAGCAGTGGGGGTTACTCCTACAATGAGCAGTTCTTC.

The rearrangement joins TRBV2 to TRBJ1-4; D perhaps matches TRBD1 (6 bases). V shed 2 bases and J shed 8 bases, with 15 bases lying between them. The germline gives CDR1 SNHLY, CDR2 FYNNEI. The CDR3 has 15 amino acids. CDR3 region: CASSETGRVGEKLFF. In DNA, the CDR3 is TGTGCCAGCAGTGAAACAGGGCGTGTAGGGGAAAAACTGTTTTTT.

The rearrangement links TRBV7-8 to TRBJ2-2; a weak D match, TRBD1 (6 bases). CDR3 length equals 15 residues. The germline V gene has CDR1 SGHVS and CDR2 FQNEAQ. V was trimmed by 4 bases and J by 5 bases, leaving 14 bases between them. CDR3 amino acids: CASSWPRGWTGELFF. Here the CDR3 DNA reads TGTGCCAGCAGCTGGCCCAGGGGTTGGACCGGGGAGCTGTTTTTT.

V is TRBV21-1 and J is TRBJ2-5; TRBD2 is taken as the D call from the table, unchecked against the DNA. TRBV21-1 is listed as a pseudogene. This CDR3 has 14 amino acids. The CDR3 sequence is CASSRADPTETQYF. CDR3 DNA: TGTGCCAGCAGCAGGGCCGATCCGACAGAGACCCAGTACTTC.

This clonotype was detected many times. This chain links TRBV7-9 with TRBJ2-1; 11 positions match TRBD2. CDR3 length: 17 residues. Losses at the gene ends were 3 bases for V and 2 bases for J; bases not matched to a gene: 6. Per the germline V gene, CDR1 is SEHNR and CDR2 is FQNEAQ (reference sequence). CDR3 nucleotides: TGTGCCAGCAGCTTTAGGGTGACTAGCGGGACCTACAATGAGCAGTTCTTC. Amino acids: CASSFRVTSGTYNEQFF.

V is TRBV12-3 or TRBV12-4 and J is TRBJ1-5, with D maybe TRBD1 (5 bases). The CDR3 totals 13 residues. Trimming pared 11 bases from V and 2 bases from J, leaving 13 bases between. CDR3 sequence (DNA): TGTGCCCGGGGGACCCGGGGCAATCAGCCCCAGCATTTT. Protein sequence: CARGTRGNQPQHF.

The chain carries TRBV28 and TRBJ2-5; 10 positions match TRBD2. Germline-derived CDR1 and CDR2 are MDHEN and SYDVKM. The junction had 12 bases not matched to a gene; V was cut back by 4 bases and J by 4 bases. The CDR3 contains 17 residues. The chain's CDR3 is CASSSQFSGRLGETQYF. The CDR3 DNA is TGTGCCAGCAGTTCCCAGTTTAGCGGGAGGCTAGGAGAGACCCAGTACTTC.